The entry below gives a single T cell receptor beta chain sequence along with its context. The target antigen is unknown. The data derive from a study of vaccination effects on CD4 cells after COVID-19. Study-wide findings and caveats: Recruitment yielded few convalescent patients, and the study had no early post-infection timepoints.

The V gene lost 3 bases and the J gene lost 7 bases, with 12 bases spanning the gap. Germline CDR1 is MNHNY and CDR2 is SVGAGI (reference sequence). This CDR3 is built from 14 residues. Here immunoSEQ multiplex PCR was the method, and the copy in TCRdb shows in-frame clones only, minus some. The sample has some 68,000 clones; about 80% are singletons. Viral peptide pool expansion of antigen-specific CD4+ T cells preceded sequencing in the ViraFEST assay. It was after approximately 11 days of culture that CD4+ T cells were isolated. Each participant received a vaccine that was either BNT162b2 or mRNA-1273, given as two doses.

The sequence came from a human donor who received a COVID-19 vaccine. The sequenced sample was CD4+ T cells from PBMCs cultured with HCoV-229E spike peptides, obtained after COVID-19 vaccination. V and J are TRBV6-6 and TRBJ1-4; D is ambiguous. The CDR3 DNA follows: TGTGCCAGCAGTTATGCGGGGAAGGGTGAAAAACTGTTTTTT. This sequence encodes CASSYAGKGEKLFF.